Each of the 9 T cell receptor beta chains below was sequenced from the same sample in a study of T cells in Graves' hyperthyroidism and ophthalmopathy. Amplification of TCR beta CDR3 regions was performed using RNA transcripts as template. With the HTBI primer set, the TCR CDR3 went through a first round of RT-PCR. TCRdb recomputed calls from the multiplex PCR reads with MiXCR, one row per CDR3 protein. The data show 400,000 or so distinct CDR3 sequences, 13% to 15% seen once. The sample consisted of blood. The receptors shown here come from a woman aged 60-75 years with Graves' ophthalmopathy.

To note about this clonotype: A much larger clone is a single base away; this may be a read error. Without the conserved terminal phenylalanine or tryptophan, this CDR3 likely stems from a read error. This chain connects TRBV5-1 to TRBJ2-2; TRBD2 agrees at 8 bases. Losses at the gene ends were 6 bases for V and 6 bases for J; bases not matched to a gene: 16. Germline V CDR1 and CDR2: SGHRS, YFSETQ. The CDR3 sequence is 17 residues long. As DNA, the CDR3 is TGCGCCAGCACCGAAGCCTTTAGCGGGGCAGGTCCCGGGGAGCTGTTTTCT. It codes for CASTEAFSGAGPGELFS.

This clonotype has just a few counts. The genes are TRBV2 and TRBJ2-7; 9 nucleotides line up with TRBD2. Trimming removed 7 bases from V and 5 bases from J; junction bases left unmatched: 6. The CDR3 is 13 residues long. Looked up from germline, CDR1 is SNHLY and CDR2 is FYNNEI. CDR3 sequence (DNA): TGTGCCAGCAATCGCGGGAGGGCCAACGAGCAGTACTTC. This gives the protein CASNRGRANEQYF.

In this sample, this clonotype turned up many times. The CDR3 loop reads CASSYLAANTGELFF. DNA of the CDR3: TGTGCCAGCAGTTACCTAGCGGCGAACACCGGGGAGCTGTTTTTT. The V call is TRBV6-5, the J call TRBJ2-2; 7 nucleotides line up with TRBD2. Germline assignment: CDR1 MNHEY and CDR2 SVGAGI. V trimming: 2 bases; J trimming: 0 bases; junction bases outside the gene matches: 0. The CDR3 consists of 15 residues.

This chain joins TRBV5-6 and TRBJ1-1; 7 bases agree with TRBD1. The ends lost 3 bases at V and 8 bases at J; junction bases unmatched: 1. Germline V lookup: CDR1 SGHDT, CDR2 YYEEEE. The CDR3 runs to 11 residues. The CDR3 region is CASSWDSEAFF. CDR3 bases: TGTGCCAGCAGCTGGGACAGCGAAGCTTTCTTT. Full variable domain (missing parts from reference TRBV5-6 and TRBJ1-1): DAGVTQSPTHLIKTRGQQVTLRCSPKSGHDTVSWYQQALGQGPQFIFQYYEEEERQRGNFPDRFSGHQFPNYSSELNVNALLLGDSALYLCASSWDSEAFFGQGTRLTVV.

The genes are TRBV4-1 and TRBJ2-7, with 11 nucleotides matching TRBD2. The CDR3 covers 17 residues. The V and J ends lost 1 base and 2 bases, in that order; junction bases with no gene match: 7. CDR1 is MGHRA and CDR2 is YSYEKL in the germline V gene. CDR3 nucleotide sequence: TGCGCCAGCAGCCAAGTTTTAAAACTAGCGGGGGCCTACGAGCAGTACTTC. The encoded protein is CASSQVLKLAGAYEQYF.

This clonotype turned up a few times. This chain connects TRBV28 to TRBJ2-5; 9 bases are shared with TRBD2. The V gene end was trimmed by 9 bases and the J gene end by 5 bases; junction bases not matched to a gene: 13. Germline V lookup: CDR1 MDHEN, CDR2 SYDVKM. The CDR3 extends over 15 amino acids. The CDR3 DNA follows: TGTGCCAGTCAGCAAATAGCGGGAGCCTTGGAGACCCAGTACTTC. Translated: CASQQIAGALETQYF.

The genes are TRBV24-1 and TRBJ1-5; D possibly corresponds to TRBD1 (5 bases). V shed 6 bases and J shed 0 bases, with 17 bases lying between them. Germline V gene lookup returns CDR1 KGHDR and CDR2 SFDVKD. There are 17 residues in the CDR3. This chain's CDR3 is CATSRDWGFFSNQPQHF. CDR3 DNA: TGTGCCACCAGTCGGGACTGGGGATTTTTTAGCAATCAGCCCCAGCATTTT.

This clonotype was detected ten times or more. Written as DNA, the CDR3 is TGCGCCAGCACACTAGCGGGAGGGTACGAGCAGTACTTC. Translation: CASTLAGGYEQYF. V usage is TRBV10-2 and J usage is TRBJ2-7; 13 positions match TRBD2. The CDR3 length is 13 residues. The junction had 1 base not matched to a gene; V was cut back by 7 bases and J by 4 bases. Germline-derived CDR1 and CDR2 are WSHSY and SAAADI.

This clonotype was seen at least ten times. This chain links TRBV7-2 with TRBJ2-1, with 7 bases aligning to TRBD2. The CDR3 runs 15 residues. Germline V CDR1 and CDR2: SGHTA, FQGNSA. The V gene end was trimmed by 0 bases and the J gene end by 3 bases; junction bases not matched to a gene: 2. In DNA form, the CDR3 reads TGTGCCAGCAGCTTAGCGCGGGAGAGCTACAATGAGCAGTTCTTC. It is translated as CASSLARESYNEQFF.